The rows below give T cell receptor beta chains drawn from one sample of a study of immune heterogeneity within non-small cell lung tumors. TCRdb passed the multiplex PCR reads through MiXCR, listing each CDR3 protein once. The sample gives around 20,000 distinct CDR3 sequences, 25% to 35% of which show up once; roughly 3.5% is in the top ten. The sequenced sample consisted of lung tumor tissue. These receptors all come from a man in his forties with non-small cell lung cancer. Each CDR3 is given with its conserved first and last residue. The D gene is left open where the match is weak. Not every row has a clone size; where given, it reads once, few, many or a size class.

d_call	clone_size	j_call	v_call	cdr3_aa	cdr3_nt
.	.	TRBJ2-1	TRBV11-2	CASSPERGSYNEQFF	TGTGCCAGCAGCCCGGAAAGGGGTTCCTACAATGAGCAGTTCTTC
.	.	TRBJ2-5	TRBV7-2	CASSLGAGQETQYF	TGTGCCAGCAGCTTAGGGGCAGGCCAAGAGACCCAGTACTTC
.	medium-sized	TRBJ2-7	TRBV6-1	CASPGPRYEQYF	TGTGCCAGCCCGGGACCTCGATACGAGCAGTACTTC
.	once	TRBJ1-3	TRBV3-1	CASSQKTAITISSGNTFFF	TGTGCCAGCAGCCAGAAGACAGCCATCACGATTTCCTCTGGAAACACCTTTTTTTTT
.	many	TRBJ1-3	TRBV6-1	CASTGEGSGTIYF	TGTGCCAGCACCGGCGAGGGTAGCGGCACCATATATTTT
.	.	TRBJ2-2	TRBV18	CASSILARDTGELFF	TGTGCCAGCTCAATACTCGCCCGGGACACCGGGGAGCTGTTTTTT
.	few	TRBJ2-3	TRBV7-8	CASSSKRQLHMDTQYF	TGTGCCAGCAGCTCAAAAAGACAGCTACACATGGATACGCAGTATTTT
TRBD1	medium-sized	TRBJ1-2	TRBV12-3/TRBV12-4	CASRRTGGGGYTF	TGTGCCAGCAGGCGAACAGGGGGCGGGGGCTACACCTTC
.	few	TRBJ2-2	TRBV5-5	CASSSLQELNTGELFF	TGTGCCAGCAGCAGCCTACAGGAGCTGAACACCGGGGAGCTGTTTTTT
TRBD2	many	TRBJ2-7	TRBV20-1	CSARDGLAGPYEQYF	TGCAGTGCTAGAGATGGACTAGCGGGGCCCTACGAGCAGTACTTC
.	many	TRBJ1-1	TRBV10-3	CAISERDSTEAFF	TGTGCCATCAGTGAGAGGGATTCCACTGAAGCTTTCTTT
.	many	TRBJ1-6	TRBV20-1	CSAKYQGSSYNSPLHF	TGCAGTGCCAAGTACCAGGGGAGCTCCTATAATTCACCCCTCCACTTT
.	many	TRBJ2-2	TRBV7-8	CASSSLVSGELFF	TGTGCCAGCAGCTCATTAGTCTCCGGGGAGCTGTTTTTT
TRBD2	.	TRBJ2-3	TRBV6-1	CASSGAGGPSTDTQYF	TGTGCCAGCAGTGGGGCGGGAGGGCCCTCCACAGATACGCAGTATTTT
TRBD1	.	TRBJ2-5	TRBV13	CASSLDRNQETQYF	TGTGCCAGCAGCTTGGACAGGAACCAAGAGACCCAGTACTTC
TRBD1	medium-sized	TRBJ2-3	TRBV12-5	CASGSGTGEADTQYF	TGTGCTAGTGGGTCCGGGACAGGGGAAGCAGATACGCAGTATTTT
TRBD2	many	TRBJ2-7	TRBV2	CASNRAGVYEQYF	TGTGCCAGCAACCGAGCGGGAGTCTACGAGCAGTACTTC
TRBD2	few	TRBJ2-1	TRBV18	CASSLLQGREGEQFF	TGTGCCAGCTCGCTGCTCCAGGGGCGGGAGGGCGAGCAGTTCTTC
.	many	TRBJ2-7	TRBV5-8	CASSPTVHEQYF	TGTGCCAGCAGCCCGACCGTCCACGAGCAGTACTTC
.	.	TRBJ2-5	TRBV20-1	CSAAPRGGGAGETQYF	TGCAGTGCCGCACCCCGAGGGGGGGGAGCTGGGGAGACCCAGTACTTC
TRBD1	.	TRBJ1-1	TRBV11-3	CASSLVRTGGQEAFF	TGTGCCAGCAGCTTAGTAAGGACAGGGGGACAAGAAGCTTTCTTT
.	many	TRBJ2-3	TRBV5-1	CASSLGPGLTTDTQYF	TGCGCCAGCAGCTTGGGGCCGGGACTCACCACAGATACGCAGTATTTT
TRBD1	many	TRBJ1-2	TRBV7-3	CASSPHRGHGYGYTF	TGTGCCAGCAGCCCCCACAGGGGGCACGGCTATGGCTACACCTTC
.	few	TRBJ1-1	TRBV5-1	CASSLEQGTEAFF	TGCGCCAGCAGCTTGGAACAAGGTACTGAAGCTTTCTTT
.	.	TRBJ1-2	TRBV9	CASSRGPKRGYTF	TGTGCCAGCAGCCGGGGACCAAAAAGAGGCTACACCTTC
.	few	TRBJ2-3	TRBV11-3	CASSLEYVDTQYF	TGTGCCAGCAGCTTAGAGTATGTAGATACGCAGTATTTT
.	medium-sized	TRBJ1-4	TRBV6-1	CASSYEIATNEKLFF	TGTGCCAGCAGCTACGAGATTGCAACTAATGAAAAACTGTTTTTT
TRBD2	many	TRBJ2-5	TRBV6-2/TRBV6-3	CASSRQGTSGSQYF	TGTGCCAGCAGTAGACAAGGGACTAGCGGATCCCAGTACTTC
.	few	TRBJ1-5	TRBV19	CATSRGVRQPQHF	TGTGCCACCTCCCGCGGAGTAAGGCAGCCCCAGCATTTT
.	.	TRBJ1-1	TRBV6-1	CASLRLSHTEAFF	TGTGCCAGCCTTCGTCTATCCCATACTGAAGCTTTCTTT
.	many	TRBJ1-5	TRBV19	CASSVFGNQPQHF	TGTGCCAGTAGTGTCTTTGGTAATCAGCCCCAGCATTTT
TRBD2	.	TRBJ2-4	TRBV20-1	CSALPTSGKHIAKNIQYF	TGCAGTGCTCTCCCGACTAGCGGGAAGCATATAGCCAAAAACATTCAGTACTTC
.	many	TRBJ2-6	TRBV3-1	CASSRDLASGANVLTF	TGTGCCAGCAGCCGGGACCTAGCCTCTGGGGCCAACGTCCTGACTTTC
TRBD1	few	TRBJ2-6	TRBV5-6	CASSLDRGAGANVLTF	TGTGCCAGCAGCCTAGACAGGGGGGCTGGGGCCAACGTCCTGACTTTC
.	.	TRBJ2-2	TRBV6-1	CASSLQGRPGELFF	TGTGCCAGCAGCCTACAGGGTCGTCCCGGGGAGCTGTTTTTT
TRBD2	many	TRBJ2-1	TRBV10-1	CASSALAGLGNEQFF	TGCGCCAGCAGTGCTTTAGCGGGGCTCGGTAATGAGCAGTTCTTC
TRBD2	many	TRBJ2-2	TRBV11-2	CASSLGAGGQTGELFF	TGTGCCAGCAGCTTAGGGGCGGGAGGGCAGACCGGGGAGCTGTTTTTT
TRBD2	.	TRBJ2-5	TRBV29-1	CSVRTSGRVETQYF	TGCAGCGTGAGGACTAGCGGGAGGGTAGAGACCCAGTACTTC
TRBD2	few	TRBJ2-1	TRBV5-1	CASSLTIRTSGSLGSYNEQFF	TGCGCCAGCAGCTTGACTATTAGAACTAGCGGGAGCCTTGGTTCCTACAATGAGCAGTTCTTC
.	many	TRBJ2-2	TRBV20-1	CSARDLGTGELFF	TGCAGTGCTAGAGATCTCGGGACCGGGGAGCTGTTTTTT
.	many	TRBJ1-6	TRBV10-3	CAISGRRDNGNSPLHF	TGTGCCATCAGTGGGCGTCGGGACAACGGCAATTCACCCCTCCACTTT
.	.	TRBJ2-2	TRBV7-8	CASSSLDPGTTGELFF	TGTGCCAGCAGCTCCCTGGACCCGGGAACAACCGGGGAGCTGTTTTTT
.	few	TRBJ1-1	TRBV19	CASTEFKTNTEAFF	TGTGCCAGTACTGAATTTAAGACGAACACTGAAGCTTTCTTT
.	few	TRBJ2-2	TRBV7-6	CASSFGAGAGGELFF	TGTGCCAGCAGCTTTGGGGCCGGGGCCGGCGGGGAGCTGTTTTTT
.	medium-sized	TRBJ1-2	TRBV7-9	CASSPGVASYGYTF	TGTGCCAGCAGCCCGGGAGTAGCTTCCTATGGCTACACCTTC
.	.	TRBJ1-1	TRBV24-1	CATSDLFNTEAFF	TGTGCCACCAGTGATTTGTTTAACACTGAAGCTTTCTTT
.	.	TRBJ2-4	TRBV18	CASSPTGTNIQYF	TGTGCCAGCTCACCAACGGGTACTAACATTCAGTACTTC
.	.	TRBJ2-7	TRBV5-1	CASSLEGETHEQYF	TGCGCCAGCAGCTTGGAGGGAGAAACCCACGAGCAGTACTTC
.	few	TRBJ1-1	TRBV6-2/TRBV6-3	CASSLPVNTEAFF	TGTGCCAGCAGTTTACCGGTGAACACTGAAGCTTTCTTT
.	few	TRBJ2-7	TRBV28	CASSFVTSYEQYF	TGTGCCAGCAGTTTTGTGACCAGCTACGAGCAGTACTTC